Given below is one T cell receptor beta chain in context. Assay: immunoSEQ multiplex PCR; the TCRdb copy retains only in-frame clones and omits some. The repertoire consists of more than 100,000 clones, with approximately 88% occurring once and the leading ten covering more than 1.3%. This CDR3 contains 16 residues. Per germline, CDR1 SGDLS and CDR2 YYNGEE. The V end was cut by 3 bases, the J end by 6 bases, with 21 bases between. The data stem from a study of blood T cell repertoires in COVID-19. The receptor comes from a man aged 60 to 75 with acute or convalescent COVID-19. The chain links TRBV9 to TRBJ1-2; D perhaps matches TRBD1 (5 bases). What was sequenced was peripheral blood. The CDR3 is CASSAALGGIQDGYTF. As DNA, the CDR3 is TGTGCCAGCAGCGCCGCCCTTGGGGGGATTCAGGATGGCTACACCTTC. The full variable domain, with the rest looked up from reference TRBV9 and TRBJ1-2, is DSGVTQTPKHLITATGQRVTLRCSPRSGDLSVYWYQQSLDQGLQFLIQYYNGEERAKGNILERFSAQQFPDLHSELNLSSLELGDSALYFCASSAALGGIQDGYTFGSGTRLTVV.